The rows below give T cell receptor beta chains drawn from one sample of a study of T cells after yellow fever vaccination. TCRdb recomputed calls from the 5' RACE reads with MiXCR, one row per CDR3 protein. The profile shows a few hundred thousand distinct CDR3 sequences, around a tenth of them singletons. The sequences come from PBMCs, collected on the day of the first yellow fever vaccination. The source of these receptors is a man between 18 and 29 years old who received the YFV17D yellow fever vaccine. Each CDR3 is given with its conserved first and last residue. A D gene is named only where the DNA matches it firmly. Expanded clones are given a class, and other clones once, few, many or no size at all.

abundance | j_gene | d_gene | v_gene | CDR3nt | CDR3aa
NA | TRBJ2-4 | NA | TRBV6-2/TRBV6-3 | TGTGCCAGCAGTTCGTCCACAGGGATAAGTCTGTTAGCCAAAAACATTCAGTACTTC | CASSSSTGISLLAKNIQYF
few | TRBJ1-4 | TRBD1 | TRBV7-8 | TGTGCCAGCAGCTCTCAGGGGGCTAATGAAAAACTGTTTTTT | CASSSQGANEKLFF
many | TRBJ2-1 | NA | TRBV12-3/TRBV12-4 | TGTGCCAGCAGTACGTTTGTGATGAACAATGAGCAGTTCTTC | CASSTFVMNNEQFF
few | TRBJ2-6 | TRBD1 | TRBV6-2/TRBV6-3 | TGTGCCAGCAGTACGACGAACAGGGGGAGAGGGGTCTCTGGGGCCAACGTCCTGACTTTC | CASSTTNRGRGVSGANVLTF
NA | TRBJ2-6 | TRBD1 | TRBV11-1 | TGTGCCAGCAGCTCCCGCAATATGACAGGGGAAGCTGGGGCCAACGTCCTGACTTTC | CASSSRNMTGEAGANVLTF
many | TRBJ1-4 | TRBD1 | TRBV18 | TGTGCCAGCTCACAGGGACAGAGGAATGAAAAACTGTTTTTT | CASSQGQRNEKLFF
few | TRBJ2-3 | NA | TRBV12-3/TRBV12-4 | TGTGCCAGCAGTTCCCCATGGCGGGGGCCCTCCACAGATACGCAGTATTTT | CASSSPWRGPSTDTQYF
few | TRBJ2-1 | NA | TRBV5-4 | TGTGCCAGCAGCTGGGGGCGGTATGAGCAGTTCTTC | CASSWGRYEQFF
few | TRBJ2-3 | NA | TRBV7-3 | TGTGCCAGCAGCTTAGGGTACCCAGGGAGCACAGATACGCAGTATTTT | CASSLGYPGSTDTQYF
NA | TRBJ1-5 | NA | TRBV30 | TGTGCCTGGAGTGGATGGGTAGGCAGCAATCAGCCCCAGCATTTT | CAWSGWVGSNQPQHF
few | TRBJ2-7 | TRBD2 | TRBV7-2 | TGTGCCAGCAGCGCTGAGCGGGGGGTCCTCTACGAGCAGTACTTC | CASSAERGVLYEQYF
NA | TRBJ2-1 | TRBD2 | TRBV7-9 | TGTGCCAGCAGCCGCCGGGGGGGCGAGCGGAATGAGCAGTTCTTC | CASSRRGGERNEQFF
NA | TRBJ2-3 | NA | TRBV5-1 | TGCGCCAGCAGCGGGGCGGCGAACCTACGAGCAGATACGCAGTATTTT | CASSGAANLRADTQYF
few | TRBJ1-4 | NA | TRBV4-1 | TGCGCCAGCAGCAAAGGACAGTCAACTAATGAAAAACTGTTTTTT | CASSKGQSTNEKLFF
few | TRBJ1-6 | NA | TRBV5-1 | TGCGCCAGCAGCTTAGAGACAATTCGAAGTTCACCCCTCCACTTT | CASSLETIRSSPLHF
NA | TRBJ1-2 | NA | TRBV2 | TGTGCCAGCAGCTCAGGGGAACTGCTTGGCTACACCTTC | CASSSGELLGYTF
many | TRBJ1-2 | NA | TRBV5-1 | TGCGCCAGCAGCTTGCCCACTAACTATGGCTACACCTTC | CASSLPTNYGYTF
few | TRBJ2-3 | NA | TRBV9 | TGTGCCAGCAGCGTAGTGGGTCTGGGGACCACAGATACGCAGTATTTT | CASSVVGLGTTDTQYF
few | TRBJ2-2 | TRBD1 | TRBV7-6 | TGTGCCAGCAGCTTAGTCATGACAGGGGGCGGCAAAGGGACCGGGGAGCTGTTTTTT | CASSLVMTGGGKGTGELFF
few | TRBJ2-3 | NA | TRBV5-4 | TGTGCCAGCAGCTTGATTACGGCTGGCACAGATACGCAGTATTTT | CASSLITAGTDTQYF
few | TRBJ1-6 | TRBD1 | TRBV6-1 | TGTGCCAGCAGTGAACTAGGACAGGGGCGGACACCCCTCCACTTT | CASSELGQGRTPLHF
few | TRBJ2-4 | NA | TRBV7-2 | TGTGCCAGCAGCTTAGACAGATCGAACATTCAGTACTTC | CASSLDRSNIQYF
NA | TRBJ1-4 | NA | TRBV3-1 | TGTGCCAGCAGCCGCTTTTGGGGGGAAACTAATGAAAAACTGTTTTTT | CASSRFWGETNEKLFF
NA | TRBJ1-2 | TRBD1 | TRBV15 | TGTGCCACCAATCAGAACAGGGGCCGGGGAATATTGGGCTACACCTTC | CATNQNRGRGILGYTF
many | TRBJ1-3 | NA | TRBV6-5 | TGTGCCAGCAGCGACTCTGACAGTTTTGGAAACACCATATATTTT | CASSDSDSFGNTIYF
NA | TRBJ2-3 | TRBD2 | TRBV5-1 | TGCGCCAGCAGCTTGGACGGCGGGGGAAGGACAGATACGCAGTATTTT | CASSLDGGGRTDTQYF
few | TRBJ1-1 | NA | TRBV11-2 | TGTGCCAGCAGCTTGGACCCAGCGGGCACTGAAGCTTTCTTT | CASSLDPAGTEAFF
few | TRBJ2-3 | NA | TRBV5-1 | TGCGCCAGCAGCTTCGACAGAGTTACAGATACGCAGTATTTT | CASSFDRVTDTQYF
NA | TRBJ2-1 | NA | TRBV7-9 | TGTGCCACCTCAGTGTGGGCGAATGAGCAGTTCTTC | CATSVWANEQFF
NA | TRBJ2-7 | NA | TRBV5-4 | TGTGCCAGCAGCTTGAGGCAGGGGAACGAGCAGTACTTC | CASSLRQGNEQYF
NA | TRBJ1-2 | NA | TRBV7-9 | TGTGCCAGCAGCTTTATGTCCGACTATGGCTACACCTTC | CASSFMSDYGYTF
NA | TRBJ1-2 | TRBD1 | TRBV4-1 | TGCGCCAGCAGCCAATTGGAGGGGGCGAACTATGGCTACACCTTC | CASSQLEGANYGYTF
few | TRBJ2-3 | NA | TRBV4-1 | TGCGCCAGCAGCCAGCCCTTTGGCCGAGATACGCAGTATTTT | CASSQPFGRDTQYF
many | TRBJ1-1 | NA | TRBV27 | TGTGCCAGCAAAAGAGGGGGAAGGGACACTGAAGCTTTCTTT | CASKRGGRDTEAFF
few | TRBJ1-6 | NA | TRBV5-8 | TGTGCCAGCAGCGCGTTACACAGGGCAAATTCACCCCTCCACTTT | CASSALHRANSPLHF
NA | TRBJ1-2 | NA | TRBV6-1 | TGTGCCAGCGCTGAAAACTTGGCGTACACCTTC | CASAENLAYTF
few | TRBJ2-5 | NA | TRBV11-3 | TGTGCCAGCAGCGAGGACGTTAAAGAGACCCAGTACTTC | CASSEDVKETQYF
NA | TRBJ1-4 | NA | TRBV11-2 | TGTGCCAGCAGCCGGGTGGGAAACCCCAATGAAAAACTGTTTTTT | CASSRVGNPNEKLFF
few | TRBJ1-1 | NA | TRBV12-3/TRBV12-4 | TGTGCCAGCAGCGCCCTTGAGGACCGAGCTTTCTTT | CASSALEDRAFF
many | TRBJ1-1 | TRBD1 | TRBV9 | TGTGCCAGCAGCAATAAGGGGGCCCACGGGAACACTGAAGCTTTCTTT | CASSNKGAHGNTEAFF
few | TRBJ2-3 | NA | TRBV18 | TGTGCCAGCTCACCCCAAGCTCGTACAGATACGCAGTATTTT | CASSPQARTDTQYF
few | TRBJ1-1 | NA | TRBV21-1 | TGTGCCAGCAGCAAAGGAGGGACAGGGAAGGAGAACACTGAAGCTTTCTTT | CASSKGGTGKENTEAFF
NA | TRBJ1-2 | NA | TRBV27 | TGTGCCAGCAGACCTGGGGGGCTGAAGGGCTACACCTTC | CASRPGGLKGYTF
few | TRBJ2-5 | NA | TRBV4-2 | TGTGCCAGCAGCCAAGATGTCGACTTCCAAGAGACCCAGTACTTC | CASSQDVDFQETQYF
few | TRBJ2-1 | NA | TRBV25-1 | TGTGCCAGCAGTGCCGCGGGGTCCTACAATGAGCAGTTCTTC | CASSAAGSYNEQFF
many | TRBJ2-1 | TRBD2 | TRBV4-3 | TGCGCCAGCAGTCCTAGCGGGGGGCCCTACAATGAGCAGTTCTTC | CASSPSGGPYNEQFF
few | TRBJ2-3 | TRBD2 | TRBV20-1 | TGCAGTGCCCCTAGCGGGAGGGGATCGCCTCCAGATACGCAGTATTTT | CSAPSGRGSPPDTQYF
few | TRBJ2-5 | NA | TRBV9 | TGTGCCAGCAGCGTATCCTCTGGAGAGACCCAGTACTTC | CASSVSSGETQYF
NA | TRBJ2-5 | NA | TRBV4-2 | TGTGCCAGCAGCCAAGATCAGGGGTTGAGGGAGACCCAGTACTTC | CASSQDQGLRETQYF
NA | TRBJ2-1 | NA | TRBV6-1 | TGTGCCAGCAGCCGCACGAGCTACAATGAGCAGTTCTTC | CASSRTSYNEQFF
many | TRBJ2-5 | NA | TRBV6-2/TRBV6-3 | TGTGCCAGCAGTGACGGGGCCCAAGAGACCCAGTACTTC | CASSDGAQETQYF
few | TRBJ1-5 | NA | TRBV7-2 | TGTGCCAGCAGCAGATCCGCTCAGCCCCAGCATTTT | CASSRSAQPQHF
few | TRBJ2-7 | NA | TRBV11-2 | TGTGCCAGCAGCTTACAGGGGGGCTACGAGCAGTACTTC | CASSLQGGYEQYF
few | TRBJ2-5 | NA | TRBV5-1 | TGCGCCAGCAAGGCCCGACAGGTCCAAGAGACCCAGTACTTC | CASKARQVQETQYF